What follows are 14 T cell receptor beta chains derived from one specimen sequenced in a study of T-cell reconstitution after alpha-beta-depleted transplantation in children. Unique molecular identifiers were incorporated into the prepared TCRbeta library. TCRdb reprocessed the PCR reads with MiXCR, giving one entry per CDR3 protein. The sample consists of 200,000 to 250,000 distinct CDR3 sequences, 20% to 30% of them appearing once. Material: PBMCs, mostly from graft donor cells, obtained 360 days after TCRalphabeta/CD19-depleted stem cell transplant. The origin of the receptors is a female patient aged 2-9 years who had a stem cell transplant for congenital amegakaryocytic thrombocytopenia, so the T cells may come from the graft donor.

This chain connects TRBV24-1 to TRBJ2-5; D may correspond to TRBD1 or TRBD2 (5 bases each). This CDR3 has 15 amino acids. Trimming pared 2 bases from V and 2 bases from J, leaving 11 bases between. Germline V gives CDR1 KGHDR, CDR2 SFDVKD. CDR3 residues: CATSDWTGRQETQYF. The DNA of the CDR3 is TGTGCCACCAGTGATTGGACGGGGCGGCAAGAGACCCAGTACTTC.

The CDR3 region is CASSPGAMNTEAFF. The CDR3 coding sequence is TGCGCCAGCAGCCCAGGGGCGATGAACACTGAAGCTTTCTTT. This sequence joins TRBV5-1 and TRBJ1-1, with a weak D call TRBD1 (6 bases). There are 14 residues in the CDR3. Trimming stripped 4 bases from V and 0 bases from J, with 10 bases between. The germline V gene encodes CDR1 SGHRS and CDR2 YFSETQ.

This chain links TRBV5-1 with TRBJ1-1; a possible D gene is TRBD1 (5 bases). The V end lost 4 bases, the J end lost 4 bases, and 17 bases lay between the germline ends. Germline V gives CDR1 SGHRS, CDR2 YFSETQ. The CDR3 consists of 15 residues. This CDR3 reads CASSATGRGFTEAFF. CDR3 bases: TGCGCCAGCAGCGCTACAGGAAGGGGCTTCACTGAAGCTTTCTTT.

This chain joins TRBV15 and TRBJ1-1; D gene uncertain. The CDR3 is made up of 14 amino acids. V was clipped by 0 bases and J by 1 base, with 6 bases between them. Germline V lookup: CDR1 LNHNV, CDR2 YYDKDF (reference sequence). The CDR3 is CATSRDLRNTEAFF. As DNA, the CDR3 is TGTGCCACCAGCAGAGATTTGAGGAACACTGAAGCTTTCTTT.

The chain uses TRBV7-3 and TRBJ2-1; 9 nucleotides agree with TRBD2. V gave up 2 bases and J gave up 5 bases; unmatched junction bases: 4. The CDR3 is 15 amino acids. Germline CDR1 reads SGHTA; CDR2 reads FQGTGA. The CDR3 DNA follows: TGTGCCAGCAGCTTACTAGCGGGAACCCACAATGAGCAGTTCTTC. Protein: CASSLLAGTHNEQFF.

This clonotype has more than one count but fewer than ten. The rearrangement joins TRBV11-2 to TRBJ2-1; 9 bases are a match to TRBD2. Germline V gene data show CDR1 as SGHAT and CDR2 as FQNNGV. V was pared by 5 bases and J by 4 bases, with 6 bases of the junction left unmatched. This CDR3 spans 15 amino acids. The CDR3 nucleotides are TGTGCCAGCAGCCGTTCTAGCGGGGATTACAATGAGCAGTTCTTC. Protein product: CASSRSSGDYNEQFF.

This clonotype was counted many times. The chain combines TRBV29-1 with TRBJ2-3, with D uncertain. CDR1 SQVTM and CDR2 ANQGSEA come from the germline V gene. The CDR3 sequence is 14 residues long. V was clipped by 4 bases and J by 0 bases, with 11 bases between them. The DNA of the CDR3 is TGCAGCGTTGCCCTGCGTCTTAGCACAGATACGCAGTATTTT. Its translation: CSVALRLSTDTQYF.

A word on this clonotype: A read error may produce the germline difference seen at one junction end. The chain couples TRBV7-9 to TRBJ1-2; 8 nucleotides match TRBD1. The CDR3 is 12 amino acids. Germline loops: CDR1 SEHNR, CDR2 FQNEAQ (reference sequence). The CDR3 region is CVSSSTGVSYTF. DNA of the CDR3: TGTGTCAGCAGCTCGACAGGGGTCAGCTACACCTTC.

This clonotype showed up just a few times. This CDR3 reads CASTNGNSPLHF. For the CDR3, the DNA is TGTGCCAGCACCAATGGGAATTCACCCCTCCACTTT. The chain uses TRBV12-3 or TRBV12-4 and TRBJ1-6, with D unresolved. The CDR3 contains 12 residues. V lost 7 bases and J lost 7, with 8 bases in between.

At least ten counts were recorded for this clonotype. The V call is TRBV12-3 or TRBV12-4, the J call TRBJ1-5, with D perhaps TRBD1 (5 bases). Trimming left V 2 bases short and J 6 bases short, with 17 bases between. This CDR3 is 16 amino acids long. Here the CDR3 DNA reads TGTGCCAGCAGTTTATCGTCCAGGGCGGCGGGTCAGCCCCAGCATTTT. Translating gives CASSLSSRAAGQPQHF.

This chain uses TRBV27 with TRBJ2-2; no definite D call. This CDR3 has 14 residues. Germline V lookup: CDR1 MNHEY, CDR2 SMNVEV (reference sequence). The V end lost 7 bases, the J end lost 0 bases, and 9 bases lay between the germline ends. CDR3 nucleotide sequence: TGTGCCAGCAAGGACCACACGAACACCGGGGAGCTGTTTTTT. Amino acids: CASKDHTNTGELFF.

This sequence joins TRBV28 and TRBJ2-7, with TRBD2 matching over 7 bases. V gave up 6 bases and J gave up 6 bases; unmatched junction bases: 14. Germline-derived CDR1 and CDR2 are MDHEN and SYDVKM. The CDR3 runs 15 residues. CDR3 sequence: CASRVGGGYQSEQYF. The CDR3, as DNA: TGTGCCAGCAGGGTTGGGGGGGGGTATCAGAGCGAGCAGTACTTC.

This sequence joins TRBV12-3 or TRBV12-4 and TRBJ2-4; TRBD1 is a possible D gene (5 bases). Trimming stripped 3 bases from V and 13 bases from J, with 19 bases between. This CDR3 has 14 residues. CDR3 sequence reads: CASSFLGAQALQYF. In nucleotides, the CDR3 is TGTGCCAGCAGTTTTTTAGGGGCCCAGGCCTTACAGTACTTC.

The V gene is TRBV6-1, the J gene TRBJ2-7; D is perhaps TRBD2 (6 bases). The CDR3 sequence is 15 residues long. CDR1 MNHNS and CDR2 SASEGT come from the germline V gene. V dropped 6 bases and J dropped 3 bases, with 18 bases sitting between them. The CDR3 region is CASRRGLMGYYEQYF. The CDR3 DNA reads TGTGCCAGCAGACGGGGACTGATGGGTTACTACGAGCAGTACTTC.